This entry lists 31 T cell receptor beta chains sequenced from one sample in a study of regulatory dendritic cells for organ transplantation (dated by TCRdb to the late 2010s). To prepare the library, the immunoSEQ multiplex PCR assay was applied. This is the immuneACCESS table as TCRdb keeps it, with only in-frame sequences that have V and J called. A part of the clones is gone; compared with another copy, unresolved V genes explain less than half, and the rest is unexplained. The sample yields more than 9,500 clones; around three fifths were counted once. Of the sample, less than 1.5% is held by the ten largest clones. Their recognized antigens are unknown. Sorted T cell subsets were CFSE-labeled and co-cultured for 4 to 5 days with allogeneic regulatory or mature dendritic cells at a 1:10 DC:T ratio. What was sequenced was naive CD8+ T cells from blood cultured with dendritic cells. Taken with the paper, the label for cell subset or site translates to: CD45RA+ naive T cells. The receptors were gathered from a human donor in good health.

The J gene is TRBJ2-5, the V gene TRBV9; 12 bases are a match to TRBD2. Germline CDR1 is SGDLS and CDR2 is YYNGEE. J lost 4 bases, V lost 3 bases, and 4 bases had no gene match. The CDR3 spans 15 residues. In DNA, the CDR3 is TGTGCCAGCAGCGCTAGCGGGGGGGCCGGAGAGACCCAGTACTTC. It is translated as CASSASGGAGETQYF.

This clone appeared a single time. This chain uses TRBV7-3 with TRBJ1-2, with 8 nucleotides matching TRBD1. Trimming removed 2 bases from V and 7 bases from J; junction bases left unmatched: 3. The CDR3 totals 13 residues. The germline V gene encodes CDR1 SGHTA and CDR2 FQGTGA. The CDR3 DNA reads as TGTGCCAGCAGCTTAGCAGGGGGCGGTGGCTACACCTTC. Translated, it gives CASSLAGGGGYTF.

This chain joins TRBV7-9 and TRBJ2-1, with 10 nucleotides matching TRBD1. Germline assignment: CDR1 SEHNR and CDR2 FQNEAQ (reference sequence). This CDR3 region has 15 residues. Trimming at V came to 5 bases and at J to 4 bases, leaving 5 bases not matched to a gene. The DNA of the CDR3 is TGTGCCAGCAGCCGACCGGGACAGGGGTACAATGAGCAGTTCTTC. Protein product: CASSRPGQGYNEQFF.

The V gene is TRBV29-1, the J gene TRBJ1-2; D is perhaps TRBD1 (5 bases). Trimming cost V 6 bases and J 8 bases, with 13 bases left between them. The length of the CDR3 is 11 residues. Germline V lookup: CDR1 SQVTM, CDR2 ANQGSEA. CDR3 amino acids: CSVPGRVGYTF. The CDR3 DNA is TGCAGCGTCCCCGGCAGGGTGGGCTACACCTTC.

The chain carries TRBV4-3 and TRBJ1-5; D is undetermined. CDR3 length: 16 amino acids. V shed 0 bases and J shed 4 bases, with 13 bases lying between them. The germline V gene encodes CDR1 LGHNA and CDR2 YSLEER. The CDR3 here is CASSQEVGGLNQPQHF. In DNA, the CDR3 is TGCGCCAGCAGCCAAGAAGTGGGCGGACTGAATCAGCCCCAGCATTTT.

The chain couples TRBV15 to TRBJ2-1; 7 bases are shared with TRBD1. This CDR3 is built from 15 residues. J lost 0 bases, V lost 5 bases, and 4 bases had no gene match. Germline CDR1 LNHNV, CDR2 YYDKDF (reference sequence). DNA for the CDR3: TGTGCCACCAGCTGGGACAGTAGCTCCTACAATGAGCAGTTCTTC. Residues: CATSWDSSSYNEQFF.

This clone was counted a few times. V is TRBV27 and J is TRBJ2-7; perhaps TRBD1 as D (6 bases). The germline gives CDR1 MNHEY, CDR2 SMNVEV (reference sequence). The CDR3 has 12 amino acids. V was clipped by 5 bases and J by 6 bases, with 11 bases between them. The CDR3 DNA reads as TGTGCCAGCAGTCTTACAGGGTTCGAGCAGTACTTC. It codes for CASSLTGFEQYF.

Concerning this clone itself: Germline and junction disagree at one end, which may indicate a read error. This rearrangement joins TRBV28 to TRBJ2-7; possibly TRBD2 for D (5 bases). This CDR3 has 14 residues. CDR1 and CDR2 (germline): MDHEN, SYDVKM. CDR3 sequence: CASSYIRGTYKQYF. The CDR3 bases are TGTGCCAGCAGTTACATCCGGGGAACCTACAAGCAGTACTTC.

This chain connects TRBV6-5 to TRBJ2-7; 7 nucleotides line up with TRBD2. The V gene's germline CDR1 is MNHEY and CDR2 SVGAGI. V was clipped by 8 bases and J by 6 bases; unmatched bases: 7. The CDR3 consists of 12 residues. In nucleotides, the CDR3 is TGTGCCAGCCGGGACTACACCGCCGAGCAGTACTTC. Protein product: CASRDYTAEQYF.

The chain employs TRBV6-5 and TRBJ2-3; 10 bases line up with TRBD2. The germline V gene encodes CDR1 MNHEY and CDR2 SVGAGI. The V gene end was trimmed by 5 bases and the J gene end by 6 bases; junction bases not matched to a gene: 8. CDR3 length: 15 residues. CDR3 sequence reads: CASSQLAGDFDTQYF. CDR3 in DNA: TGTGCCAGCAGTCAGCTAGCGGGGGACTTTGATACGCAGTATTTT.

This clone was seen only a few times. The V and J genes are TRBV5-6 and TRBJ1-2; D possibly corresponds to TRBD1 (6 bases). Trimming removed 1 base from V and 3 bases from J, with 19 bases in between. The CDR3 extends over 17 amino acids. The germline V gene has CDR1 SGHDT and CDR2 YYEEEE. The CDR3 region is CASSLNGQNNFYYGYTF. Here the CDR3 DNA reads TGTGCCAGCAGCTTGAATGGACAGAACAATTTTTACTATGGCTACACCTTC.

This clone has just a few counts. The rearrangement joins TRBV6-5 to TRBJ2-2; tentative D call: TRBD1 (5 bases). From germline, CDR1 is MNHEY and CDR2 SVGAGI. CDR3 length: 15 residues. Trimming pared 0 bases from V and 7 bases from J, leaving 12 bases between. This CDR3 reads CASSYSRGSGGELFF. CDR3 sequence (DNA): TGTGCCAGCAGTTACTCAAGGGGTTCGGGCGGGGAGCTGTTTTTT.

V and J are TRBV2 and TRBJ2-7, with D unclear. Germline V gene sequence: CDR1 SNHLY, CDR2 FYNNEI. Trimming shortened V by 8 bases and J by 6 bases, and 14 bases separated the two germline ends. CDR3 length: 12 residues. CDR3 nucleotide sequence: TGTGCCAGCGGAGTACAACAACCCGAGCAGTACTTC. This encodes CASGVQQPEQYF.

This chain connects TRBV5-5 to TRBJ2-3, with 8 positions matching TRBD2. The CDR3 consists of 13 residues. V lost 4 bases and J lost 6; bases outside the gene matches: 4. CDR1 SGHKS and CDR2 YYEKEE come from the germline V gene (reference sequence). In DNA form, the CDR3 reads TGTGCCAGCAGCGATAGCGGGGACGATACGCAGTATTTT. Translating it yields CASSDSGDDTQYF.

This clone was seen more than once but under ten times. CDR3 amino acids: CSEGGLNTEAFF. DNA for the CDR3: TGCAGCGAGGGGGGGTTGAACACTGAAGCTTTCTTT. The V gene is TRBV29-1, the J gene TRBJ1-1; D perhaps matches TRBD1 (6 bases). Trimming took off 7 bases at V and 0 bases at J, with 9 bases between the two ends. The length of the CDR3 is 12 residues. CDR1 and CDR2 from the germline V gene are SQVTM and ANQGSEA.

A few counts support this clone. The chain couples TRBV19 to TRBJ1-5; D is ambiguous. This CDR3 is 13 amino acids long. CDR1 LNHDA and CDR2 SQIVND come from the germline V gene (reference sequence). Trimming took off 3 bases at V and 2 bases at J, with 5 bases between the two ends. CDR3 in amino acids: CASSIVGNQPQHF. The CDR3 nucleotides read TGTGCCAGTAGTATTGTCGGCAATCAGCCCCAGCATTTT.

This rearrangement joins TRBV14 to TRBJ2-3, with 8 bases identical to TRBD2. The CDR3 has 19 amino acids. After removal of 0 bases from V and 3 bases from J, the junction contained 14 bases not matched to a gene. CDR1 is SGHDN, CDR2 FVKESK, per germline. CDR3 amino acids: CASSQDVGRGVRLTDTQYF. CDR3 nucleotides: TGTGCCAGCAGCCAAGATGTAGGGCGGGGGGTCCGCCTAACAGATACGCAGTATTTT.

This sequence joins TRBV6-5 and TRBJ2-1, with a weak D call TRBD1 (5 bases). The CDR3 loop spans 12 amino acids. In germline, CDR1 is MNHEY, CDR2 SVGAGI. V gave up 6 bases and J gave up 10 bases, with 13 bases separating them. The CDR3 region has the DNA TGTGCCAGCAGGGGGCCGCGTGGGGAGCAGTTCTTC. This sequence encodes CASRGPRGEQFF.

J is TRBJ1-3 and V is TRBV11-3; no clear D. The CDR3 is 15 amino acids. The V gene lost 6 bases and the J gene lost 0 bases, with 12 bases spanning the gap. Germline lookup yields CDR1 SGHNT and CDR2 YENEEA. The CDR3 loop reads CASRDNLNSGNTIYF. In DNA, the CDR3 is TGTGCCAGCAGAGACAACTTAAACTCTGGAAACACCATATATTTT.

Notes on this clone: Other DNA sequences in this specimen translate into the identical CDR3. The CDR3: CASSLRGTEAFF. The CDR3 DNA reads as TGCGCCAGCAGCCTCCGGGGCACTGAAGCTTTCTTT. The chain has TRBV5-1 and TRBJ1-1; D call uncertain. This CDR3 has 12 residues. The germline gives CDR1 SGHRS, CDR2 YFSETQ. Trimming left V 4 bases short and J 4 bases short, with 8 bases between.

The chain is built from TRBV29-1 and TRBJ2-2; 9 positions agree with TRBD1. The CDR3 is 14 amino acids. Germline-derived CDR1 and CDR2 are SQVTM and ANQGSEA. The J segment lost 7 bases and the V segment lost 5 bases, leaving 8 bases of the junction unmatched. CDR3 sequence: CSVSTGGGGGELFF. In nucleotides, the CDR3 is TGCAGCGTTTCTACAGGGGGCGGAGGCGGGGAGCTGTTTTTT.

This clone counts as medium-sized. The chain joins TRBV4-1 to TRBJ2-1, with TRBD2 matching over 11 bases. The length of the CDR3 is 15 residues. Trimming cost V 2 bases and J 7 bases; bases outside gene matches: 4. CDR1 MGHRA and CDR2 YSYEKL come from the germline V gene. As DNA, the CDR3 is TGCGCCAGCAGCCAACTAGCGGGGGGCGGGAATGAGCAGTTCTTC. Translated: CASSQLAGGGNEQFF.

The chain joins TRBV15 to TRBJ2-1; weak D call: TRBD2 (7 bases). V lost 0 bases and J 3 bases, leaving 15 bases between the germline ends. This CDR3 has 17 amino acids. Germline CDR1 and CDR2: LNHNV and YYDKDF (reference sequence). The CDR3, as DNA: TGTGCCACCAGCAGAGATTTGGGGGCGGGGGACTACAATGAGCAGTTCTTC. As protein: CATSRDLGAGDYNEQFF.

The gene calls are TRBV14 and TRBJ2-7, with D unclear. In germline, CDR1 is SGHDN, CDR2 FVKESK. The CDR3 has 13 residues. The V gene lost 1 base and the J gene lost 0 bases, with 4 bases spanning the gap. This CDR3 is CASSQGSSYEQYF. CDR3 sequence (DNA): TGTGCCAGCAGCCAAGGGAGCTCCTACGAGCAGTACTTC. The variable domain in full, completed from reference TRBV14 and TRBJ2-7, reads EAGVTQFPSHSVIEKGQTVTLRCDPISGHDNLYWYRRVMGKEIKFLLHFVKESKQDESGMPNNRFLAERTGGTYSTLKVQPAELEDSGVYFCASSQGSSYEQYFGPGTRLTVT.

The chain carries TRBV5-1 and TRBJ2-1, with D possibly being TRBD1 (6 bases). The CDR3 length is 14 residues. In germline, CDR1 is SGHRS, CDR2 YFSETQ. Trimming removed 0 bases at V and 6 bases at J, with 10 bases between. This CDR3 is CASSLEGRGNEQFF. CDR3 nucleotides: TGCGCCAGCAGCTTGGAGGGCAGGGGCAATGAGCAGTTCTTC. Supplemented by reference TRBV5-1 and TRBJ2-1, the full variable domain reads KAGVTQTPRYLIKTRGQQVTLSCSPISGHRSVSWYQQTPGQGLQFLFEYFSETQRNKGNFPGRFSGRQFSNSRSEMNVSTLELGDSALYLCASSLEGRGNEQFFGPGTRLTVL.

The CDR3: CASSLTTGGRWNGYTF. The CDR3 nucleotides read TGTGCCAGCAGCTTGACGACAGGGGGCAGATGGAATGGCTACACCTTC. The chain carries TRBV11-2 and TRBJ1-2, with 10 bases identical to TRBD1. CDR3 size: 16 residues. CDR1 and CDR2 from the germline V gene are SGHAT and FQNNGV. Trimming at V came to 3 bases and at J to 6 bases, leaving 10 bases not matched to a gene.

The chain combines TRBV13 with TRBJ1-5, with 7 bases identical to TRBD1. The germline CDR1 and CDR2 sequences are PRHDT and FYEKMQ (reference sequence). This CDR3 has 16 residues. V lost 0 bases and J lost 2; bases outside the gene matches: 4. The CDR3 spells CASSLGGGSGNQPQHF. CDR3 nucleotides: TGTGCCAGCAGCTTAGGAGGGGGCTCGGGCAATCAGCCCCAGCATTTT.

The J gene is TRBJ2-2, the V gene TRBV19; 7 bases line up with TRBD1. Germline CDR1 LNHDA, CDR2 SQIVND (reference sequence). Trimming removed 10 bases from V and 7 bases from J; junction bases left unmatched: 9. The CDR3 contains 13 residues. The CDR3 DNA reads TGTGCCAATAGACAGGGCACAGTCGGGGAGCTGTTTTTT. This encodes CANRQGTVGELFF.

The chain is built from TRBV7-9 and TRBJ2-5; the D gene is possibly TRBD1 (6 bases). CDR1 is SEHNR, CDR2 FQNEAQ, per germline (reference sequence). The CDR3 runs to 13 residues. The ends were cut back, 6 bases at V and 0 bases at J, with 8 bases in the middle. CDR3 sequence: CASSNRDQETQYF. DNA for the CDR3: TGTGCCAGCAGTAACAGGGACCAAGAGACCCAGTACTTC.

This chain joins TRBV13 and TRBJ2-3, with 8 bases lining up with TRBD2. Germline loops: CDR1 PRHDT, CDR2 FYEKMQ (reference sequence). Trimming removed 0 bases from V and 1 base from J; junction bases left unmatched: 0. The CDR3 consists of 15 residues. This CDR3 reads CASSLGGGGTDTQYF. The DNA for the CDR3 is TGTGCCAGCAGCTTAGGCGGGGGGGGCACAGATACGCAGTATTTT.

The chain carries TRBV10-3 and TRBJ2-2; 9 bases are shared with TRBD1. Germline V gene lookup returns CDR1 ENHRY and CDR2 SYGVKD. This CDR3 has 17 amino acids. V was pared by 7 bases and J by 5 bases, with 14 bases of the junction left unmatched. CDR3 sequence (DNA): TGTGCCATCAATGAAGTAAGACCGGGACAGGGTACCGGGGAGCTGTTTTTT. This translates into CAINEVRPGQGTGELFF.